The T cell receptor beta chain described here comes from a study of post-analysis software for immune sequencing data. The length of the CDR3 is 16 residues. Germline V gives CDR1 SGHTA, CDR2 FQGNSA. With 1 base clipped from V and 4 bases from J, the junction kept 9 bases outside the gene matches. The library was made from cDNA and included unique molecular identifiers. TCRdb reprocessed the PCR reads via MiXCR and lists one record per CDR3 protein. The table has approximately 570,000 distinct CDR3 sequences, about 44% seen once. This clonotype was seen just once. No antigen is known for it. Study outcomes and limitations: There were four or five TRBV segments more frequent in patients than controls, and TRBV5-6, TRBV5-1 and TRBV20-1 were among them.

The J gene is TRBJ2-5, the V gene TRBV7-2; 7 bases agree with TRBD1. Sequencing was carried out using blood. This TCR came from a girl aged 5-17 years with multiple sclerosis. CDR3 sequence reads: CASSLEGASRRETQYF. CDR3 coding DNA: TGTGCCAGCAGCTTAGAGGGGGCTAGCCGGCGAGAGACCCAGTACTTC.